The 19 T cell receptor beta chains reported below all come from one sample, sequenced in a study of CD8 T cells in ankylosing spondylitis. Findings of the study overall: Within ankylosing spondylitis blood, a TCR beta motif made up of seven or eight highly homologous variants appeared to be characteristic.

TCRdb redid the calling of the 5' RACE reads with MiXCR, one entry per CDR3 protein. This table holds 450,000 to 550,000 distinct CDR3 sequences, roughly 5.2% found once. These TCRs are of unknown antigen specificity. Sequenced sample: blood, either unsorted or a sorted T cell fraction (not recorded which). Receptors were obtained from a male donor with ankylosing spondylitis.

This clonotype has a count of ten or more. The rearrangement links TRBV2 to TRBJ1-2, with 8 bases that match TRBD1. The CDR3 consists of 15 residues. Germline V lookup: CDR1 SNHLY, CDR2 FYNNEI. Trimming cost V 6 bases and J 3 bases; bases outside gene matches: 9. Here the CDR3 reads CASRGDRGRDYGYTF. The CDR3 nucleotides are TGTGCCAGCAGAGGCGACAGGGGACGGGACTATGGCTACACCTTC.

This clonotype was seen repeatedly, ten times or more. This rearrangement joins TRBV20-1 to TRBJ2-1; D is perhaps TRBD2 (6 bases). The germline V and J ends were trimmed by 2 bases and 7 bases, with 9 bases remaining between them. Germline V gene sequence: CDR1 DFQATT, CDR2 SNEGSKA (reference sequence). This CDR3 is built from 12 residues. The CDR3 coding sequence is TGCAGTGCTAGAATAGCGGTGAATGAGCAGTTCTTC. Protein product: CSARIAVNEQFF.

This clonotype was counted ten times or more. V usage is TRBV7-2 and J usage is TRBJ2-7; D not resolved. CDR3 length equals 13 residues. Trimming shortened V by 4 bases and J by 3 bases, and 10 bases separated the two germline ends. Germline CDR1 is SGHTA and CDR2 is FQGNSA. CDR3 DNA sequence: TGTGCCAGCAGCTCCCGGAGCAGCTACGAGCAGTACTTC. It translates to CASSSRSSYEQYF. The variable domain in full, completed from reference TRBV7-2 and TRBJ2-7, reads GAGVSQSPSNKVTEKGKDVELRCDPISGHTALYWYRQSLGQGLEFLIYFQGNSAPDKSGLPSDRFSAERTGGSVSTLTIQRTQQEDSAVYLCASSSRSSYEQYFGPGTRLTVT.

This clonotype has ten or more counts. The rearrangement links TRBV5-1 to TRBJ2-7, with D possibly matching TRBD1 (5 bases). The V gene lost 0 bases and the J gene lost 6 bases, with 13 bases spanning the gap. This CDR3 has 14 residues. Germline loops: CDR1 SGHRS, CDR2 YFSETQ. The CDR3 DNA follows: TGCGCCAGCAGCTTGGCCGGCAGGGAAGGCGAGCAGTACTTC. As protein: CASSLAGREGEQYF.

For this clonotype: A much larger clone lies one base from this, so it may be a read error. V usage is TRBV20-1 and J usage is TRBJ1-4, with D maybe TRBD1 (5 bases). CDR1 DFQATT and CDR2 SNEGSKA come from the germline V gene (reference sequence). CDR3 length: 13 residues. The V end was cut by 3 bases, the J end by 8 bases, with 13 bases between. The CDR3 spells CSASRVWGEKLFF. In DNA, the CDR3 is TGCAGTGCTAGTAGAGTTTGGGGGGAAAAACTGTTTTTT.

This clonotype was counted at least ten times. The chain combines TRBV7-2 with TRBJ1-5; 7 nucleotides agree with TRBD1. With V trimmed by 5 bases and J by 3 bases, 7 bases remained unmatched. Germline V gene sequence: CDR1 SGHTA, CDR2 FQGNSA. CDR3 length: 15 residues. CDR3 sequence: CASSLRTGDNQPQHF. The DNA for the CDR3 is TGTGCCAGCAGCCTGAGGACAGGCGACAATCAGCCCCAGCATTTT. Full variable domain (remainder filled in from reference TRBV7-2 and TRBJ1-5): GAGVSQSPSNKVTEKGKDVELRCDPISGHTALYWYRQSLGQGLEFLIYFQGNSAPDKSGLPSDRFSAERTGGSVSTLTIQRTQQEDSAVYLCASSLRTGDNQPQHFGDGTRLSIL.

This clonotype was seen a handful of times. The rearrangement joins TRBV4-3 to TRBJ2-3, with 7 nucleotides matching TRBD2. The junction had 10 bases not matched to a gene; V was cut back by 3 bases and J by 4 bases. Per germline, CDR1 LGHNA and CDR2 YSLEER. CDR3 length: 16 residues. CDR3 DNA sequence: TGCGCCAGCAGCCAGAGGGGCGCGGGAGTGGCAGATACGCAGTATTTT. Protein product: CASSQRGAGVADTQYF.

This clonotype has only a few counts. The chain joins TRBV25-1 to TRBJ2-2; TRBD1 agrees at 11 bases. The CDR3 spans 16 residues. Per germline, CDR1 MGHDK and CDR2 SYGVNS. V was pared by 2 bases and J by 5 bases, with 4 bases of the junction left unmatched. CDR3 DNA: TGTGCCAGCAGTGAACTAGGGACAGGGGGAACCGGGGAGCTGTTTTTT. Protein product: CASSELGTGGTGELFF. The variable domain in full, completed from reference TRBV25-1 and TRBJ2-2, reads EADIYQTPRYLVIGTGKKITLECSQTMGHDKMYWYQQDPGMELHLIHYSYGVNSTEKGDLSSESTVSRIRTEHFPLTLESARPSHTSQYLCASSELGTGGTGELFFGEGSRLTVL.

The table lists this clonotype with many counts. This sequence joins TRBV5-5 and TRBJ2-5; TRBD1 matches at 9 bases. Germline CDR1 reads SGHKS; CDR2 reads YYEKEE (reference sequence). The V and J ends lost 4 bases and 4 bases, in that order; junction bases with no gene match: 2. The CDR3 runs to 13 residues. This chain's CDR3 is CASSRTGVETQYF. The CDR3 nucleotides are TGTGCCAGCAGCCGGACAGGGGTAGAGACCCAGTACTTC. Using reference TRBV5-5 and TRBJ2-5 for the parts outside the CDR3, the full variable domain is DAGVTQSPTHLIKTRGQQVTLRCSPISGHKSVSWYQQVLGQGPQFIFQYYEKEERGRGNFPDRFSARQFPNYSSELNVNALLLGDSALYLCASSRTGVETQYFGPGTRLLVL.

This clonotype came up many times. The chain carries TRBV5-1 and TRBJ2-1; D is ambiguous. Trimming took 0 bases from V and 0 from J, leaving 10 bases between them. Germline CDR1 SGHRS, CDR2 YFSETQ. The CDR3 runs to 16 residues. The CDR3 region has the DNA TGCGCCAGCAGCTTGGAACATATCGGCTCCTACAATGAGCAGTTCTTC. Amino acids: CASSLEHIGSYNEQFF.

This clonotype has ten or more counts. V gene TRBV29-1 combines with J gene TRBJ1-1; weak D call: TRBD1 (5 bases). The germline gives CDR1 SQVTM, CDR2 ANQGSEA. V dropped 4 bases and J dropped 5 bases, with 11 bases sitting between them. This CDR3 is built from 12 residues. The CDR3 coding sequence is TGCAGCGTTGGGTCCGGGGGTACTGAAGCTTTCTTT. It translates to CSVGSGGTEAFF.

At least ten counts were recorded for this clonotype. The chain combines TRBV6-1 with TRBJ1-3; D gene uncertain. V dropped 6 bases and J dropped 0 bases, with 9 bases sitting between them. Looked up from germline, CDR1 is MNHNS and CDR2 is SASEGT. CDR3 length: 14 residues. The CDR3 DNA reads TGTGCCAGCAGCGGACGGAGCTCTGGAAACACCATATATTTT. This translates into CASSGRSSGNTIYF.

There are a few counts of this clonotype. The chain links TRBV28 to TRBJ2-1; 10 nucleotides align to TRBD2. The CDR3 length is 18 residues. Looked up from germline, CDR1 is MDHEN and CDR2 is SYDVKM. V shed 4 bases and J 0 bases; nucleotides not matched to a gene: 9. CDR3 sequence: CASSYAGTSDRSYNEQFF. CDR3 nucleotide sequence: TGTGCCAGCAGTTATGCCGGGACTAGCGACCGCTCCTACAATGAGCAGTTCTTC.

This clonotype was detected many times. The chain employs TRBV7-9 and TRBJ1-1; D remains unclear. This CDR3 is 12 amino acids long. V was trimmed by 5 bases and J by 6 bases, leaving 10 bases between them. Per germline, CDR1 SEHNR and CDR2 FQNEAQ (reference sequence). The CDR3, as DNA: TGTGCCAGCAGCGACTACGGCGCTGAAGCTTTCTTT. This translates into CASSDYGAEAFF.

The chain employs TRBV4-2 and TRBJ2-3; 9 nucleotides align to TRBD1. V dropped 4 bases and J dropped 2; count of bases not matched to a gene: 4. This CDR3 spans 15 amino acids. Germline V gives CDR1 LGHNA, CDR2 YNFKEQ. This CDR3 reads CASSPTGGTTDTQYF. The CDR3, as DNA: TGTGCCAGCAGCCCGACAGGGGGGACCACAGATACGCAGTATTTT.

This clonotype occurred many times. The chain has TRBV7-2 and TRBJ2-1; D gene unclear. This CDR3 has 15 residues. Between the trimmed V and J ends, which lost 4 bases and 0 bases, there was a span of 10 bases. Per the germline V gene, CDR1 is SGHTA and CDR2 is FQGNSA. CDR3 residues: CASSSSFSSYNEQFF. The CDR3 bases are TGTGCCAGCAGCTCGAGTTTTAGCTCCTACAATGAGCAGTTCTTC. Using reference TRBV7-2 and TRBJ2-1 for the parts outside the CDR3, the full variable domain is GAGVSQSPSNKVTEKGKDVELRCDPISGHTALYWYRQSLGQGLEFLIYFQGNSAPDKSGLPSDRFSAERTGGSVSTLTIQRTQQEDSAVYLCASSSSFSSYNEQFFGPGTRLTVL.

This clonotype has a count of ten or more. The rearrangement joins TRBV29-1 to TRBJ1-1, with D possibly TRBD1 on 6 matching bases. Germline CDR1 is SQVTM and CDR2 is ANQGSEA. The CDR3 extends over 13 amino acids. The germline V and J ends were trimmed by 7 bases and 0 bases, with 12 bases remaining between them. The CDR3 region has the DNA TGCAGCGGACACAGGGCCCTGAACACTGAAGCTTTCTTT. Translation: CSGHRALNTEAFF.

This clonotype has at least ten counts. The genes are TRBV12-3 or TRBV12-4 and TRBJ1-2; D may be TRBD1 (6 bases). V was pared by 6 bases and J by 10 bases, with 15 bases between. The CDR3 covers 12 residues. The DNA of the CDR3 is TGTGCCAGCAGCTCCCGGGGGGGCCCCTACACCTTC. It codes for CASSSRGGPYTF.

This clonotype was detected many times. This chain connects TRBV12-3 or TRBV12-4 to TRBJ1-6; 9 bases map to TRBD1. There are 14 residues in the CDR3. V lost 6 bases to trimming and J lost 10 bases; unmatched junction nucleotides: 7. CDR3 coding DNA: TGTGCCAGCAGCTCCGGGACAGGGAGCTCACCCCTCCACTTT. It codes for CASSSGTGSSPLHF.